A single sample gave rise to the 8 T cell receptor beta chains below, sequenced in a study of cytomegalovirus exposure and HLA in healthy donors. Primers included in the PCR were 60 Vbeta and 13 Jbeta primers. Assay: immunoSEQ multiplex PCR; the TCRdb copy retains only in-frame clones and omits some. The data hold approximately 150,000 clones, with roughly 80% observed a single time. The sample taken for sequencing was PBMCs. The source is a male donor in good health and CMV-seronegative.

The chain combines TRBV6-6 with TRBJ2-1, with 9 bases lining up with TRBD2. Germline-derived CDR1 and CDR2 are MNHNY and SVGAGI (reference sequence). The CDR3 consists of 16 residues. With 5 bases clipped from V and 2 bases from J, the junction kept 7 bases outside the gene matches. The chain's CDR3 is CASSTLVAGAYNEQFF. In nucleotides, the CDR3 is TGTGCCAGCAGTACTCTAGTAGCGGGAGCCTACAATGAGCAGTTCTTC.

The V and J genes are TRBV9 and TRBJ2-1; 9 nucleotides align to TRBD1. The CDR3 is 14 amino acids. V was clipped by 5 bases and J by 8 bases; unmatched bases: 8. Germline V gives CDR1 SGDLS, CDR2 YYNGEE. CDR3 residues: CASSPGTGLDEQFF. CDR3 nucleotides: TGTGCCAGCAGTCCCGGGACAGGGTTAGATGAGCAGTTCTTC.

The gene calls are TRBV6-1 and TRBJ2-5; D gene uncertain. The CDR3 extends over 12 amino acids. CDR1 MNHNS and CDR2 SASEGT come from the germline V gene. V was trimmed by 8 bases and J by 5 bases, leaving 12 bases between them. The CDR3 nucleotides read TGTGCCAGCGGTTATCTCGGGGAGACCCAGTACTTC. Encoded protein: CASGYLGETQYF.

V gene TRBV7-2 combines with J gene TRBJ2-4; 7 bases match TRBD1. This CDR3 is built from 14 residues. V lost 5 bases to trimming and J lost 9 bases; unmatched junction nucleotides: 10. CDR1 and CDR2 (germline): SGHTA, FQGNSA. For the CDR3, the DNA is TGTGCCAGCAGCAATGAGGGGGCCCTTAGCATTCAGTACTTC. Amino acid sequence: CASSNEGALSIQYF.

The CDR3 loop is CASSLQKADTQYF. The CDR3 nucleotides read TGTGCCAGCAGCCTCCAGAAAGCAGATACGCAGTATTTT. The V and J genes are TRBV7-8 and TRBJ2-3; D unresolved. The V gene lost 5 bases and the J gene lost 4 bases, with 10 bases spanning the gap. The CDR3 totals 13 residues. Germline CDR1 and CDR2: SGHVS and FQNEAQ. Complete variable domain (other parts from reference TRBV7-8 and TRBJ2-3): GAGVSQSPRYKVAKRGQDVALRCDPISGHVSLFWYQQALGQGPEFLTYFQNEAQLDKSGLPSDRFFAERPEGSVSTLKIQRTQQEDSAVYLCASSLQKADTQYFGPGTRLTVL.

This chain links TRBV6-6 with TRBJ1-2; D might be TRBD1 (6 bases). V was cut by 6 bases and J by 3 bases, with 17 bases left in between. The CDR3 extends over 15 amino acids. CDR1 is MNHNY and CDR2 is SVGAGI in the germline V gene (reference sequence). The CDR3 here is CASRFLDSSDYGYTF. In DNA, the CDR3 is TGTGCCAGCAGATTCCTGGACAGCTCTGACTATGGCTACACCTTC.

The V and J genes are TRBV7-9 and TRBJ2-6; 11 positions agree with TRBD2. The ends lost 5 bases at V and 3 bases at J; junction bases unmatched: 12. Germline values: CDR1 SEHNR, CDR2 FQNEAQ (reference sequence). The CDR3 totals 19 residues. CDR3 sequence reads: CASSHGLAGLPSGANVLTF. The CDR3 DNA reads TGTGCCAGCAGCCACGGACTAGCGGGTCTGCCGAGTGGGGCCAACGTCCTGACTTTC.

The gene calls are TRBV7-8 and TRBJ2-7, with D uncertain. With 3 bases removed from V and 2 bases from J, the gap between germline ends came to 14 bases. Germline assignment: CDR1 SGHVS and CDR2 FQNEAQ. The CDR3 is 15 residues long. CDR3 region: CASSLRTKTAYEQYF. Here the CDR3 DNA reads TGTGCCAGCAGCTTGAGAACTAAAACGGCCTACGAGCAGTACTTC.